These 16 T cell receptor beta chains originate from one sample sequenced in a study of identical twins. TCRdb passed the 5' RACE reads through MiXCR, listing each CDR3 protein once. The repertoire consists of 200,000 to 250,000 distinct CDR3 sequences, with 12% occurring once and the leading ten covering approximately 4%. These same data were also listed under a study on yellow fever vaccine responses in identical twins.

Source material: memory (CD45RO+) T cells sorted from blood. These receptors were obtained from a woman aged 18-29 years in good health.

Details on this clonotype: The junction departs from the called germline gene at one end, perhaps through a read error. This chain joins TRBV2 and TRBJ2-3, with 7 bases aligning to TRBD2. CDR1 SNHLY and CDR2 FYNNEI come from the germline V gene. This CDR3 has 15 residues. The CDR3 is CATKSQAGSTDTQYF. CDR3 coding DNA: TGTGCCACCAAAAGTCAAGCGGGGAGCACAGATACACAGTATTTT.

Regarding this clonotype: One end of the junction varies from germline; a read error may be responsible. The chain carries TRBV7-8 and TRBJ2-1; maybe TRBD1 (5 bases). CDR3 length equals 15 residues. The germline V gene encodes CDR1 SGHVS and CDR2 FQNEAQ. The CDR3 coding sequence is TGTGCCATCAGCTTGGGGCTCCTATCCTACAATGAGCAGTTCTTC. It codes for CAISLGLLSYNEQFF.

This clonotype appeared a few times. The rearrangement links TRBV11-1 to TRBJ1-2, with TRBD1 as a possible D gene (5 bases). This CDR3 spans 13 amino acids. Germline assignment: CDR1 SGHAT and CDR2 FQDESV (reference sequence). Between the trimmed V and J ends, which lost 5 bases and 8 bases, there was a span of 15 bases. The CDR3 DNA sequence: TGTGCCAGCAGCCCACACTGGGGGGTCGGCTACACCTTC. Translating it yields CASSPHWGVGYTF.

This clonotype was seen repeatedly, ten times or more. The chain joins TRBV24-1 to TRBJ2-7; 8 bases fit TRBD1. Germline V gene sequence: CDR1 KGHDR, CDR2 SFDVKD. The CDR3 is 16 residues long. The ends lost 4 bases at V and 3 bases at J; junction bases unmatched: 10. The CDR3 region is CATSDRYGTGVYEQYF. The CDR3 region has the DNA TGTGCCACCAGTGACCGATACGGGACAGGAGTCTACGAGCAGTACTTC.

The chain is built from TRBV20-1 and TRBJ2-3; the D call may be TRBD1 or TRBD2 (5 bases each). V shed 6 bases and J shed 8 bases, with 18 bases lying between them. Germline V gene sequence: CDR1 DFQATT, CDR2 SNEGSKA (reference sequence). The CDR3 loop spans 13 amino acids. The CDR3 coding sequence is TGCAGTGCGGCCGGGGCCTTAGGAGGTACGCAGTATTTT. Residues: CSAAGALGGTQYF.

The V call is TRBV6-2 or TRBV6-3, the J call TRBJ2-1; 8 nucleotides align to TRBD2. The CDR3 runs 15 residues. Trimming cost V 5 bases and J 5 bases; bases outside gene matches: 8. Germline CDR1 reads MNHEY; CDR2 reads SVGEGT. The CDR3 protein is CASSEAASGHNEQFF. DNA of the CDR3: TGTGCCAGCAGTGAGGCGGCTAGCGGGCACAATGAGCAGTTCTTC.

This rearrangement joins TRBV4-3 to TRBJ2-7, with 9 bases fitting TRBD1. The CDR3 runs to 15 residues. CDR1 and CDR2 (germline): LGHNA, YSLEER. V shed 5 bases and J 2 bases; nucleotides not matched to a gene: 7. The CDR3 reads CASSYLTGGAYEQYF. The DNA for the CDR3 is TGCGCCAGCAGCTACCTGACAGGGGGTGCCTACGAGCAGTACTTC.

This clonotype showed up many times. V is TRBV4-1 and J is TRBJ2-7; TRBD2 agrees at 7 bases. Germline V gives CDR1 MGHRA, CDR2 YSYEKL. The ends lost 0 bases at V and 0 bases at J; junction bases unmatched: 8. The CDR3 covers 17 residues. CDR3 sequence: CASSQDLAGVDSYEQYF. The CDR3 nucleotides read TGCGCCAGCAGCCAAGATCTGGCGGGGGTCGACTCCTACGAGCAGTACTTC.

CDR3 amino acids: CASSLDRRANTDTQYF. The CDR3 DNA reads TGTGCCAGCAGCCTGGATAGGCGGGCGAACACAGATACGCAGTATTTT. This chain links TRBV5-6 with TRBJ2-3; tentative D call: TRBD2 (5 bases). The germline V and J ends were trimmed by 4 bases and 2 bases, with 17 bases remaining between them. Germline loops: CDR1 SGHDT, CDR2 YYEEEE. The CDR3 totals 16 residues.

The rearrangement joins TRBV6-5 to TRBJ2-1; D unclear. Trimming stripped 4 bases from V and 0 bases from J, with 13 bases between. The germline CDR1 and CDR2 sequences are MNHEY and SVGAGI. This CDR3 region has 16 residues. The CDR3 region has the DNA TGTGCCAGCAGTTTGAGAGCCGTTAGCTCCTACAATGAGCAGTTCTTC. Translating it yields CASSLRAVSSYNEQFF.

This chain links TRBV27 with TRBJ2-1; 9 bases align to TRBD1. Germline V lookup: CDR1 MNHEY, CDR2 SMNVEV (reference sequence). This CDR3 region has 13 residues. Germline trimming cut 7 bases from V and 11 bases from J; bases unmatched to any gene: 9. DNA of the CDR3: TGTGCCAGCAAGGCGTGGACAGGGGCCAAGCAGTTCTTC. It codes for CASKAWTGAKQFF.

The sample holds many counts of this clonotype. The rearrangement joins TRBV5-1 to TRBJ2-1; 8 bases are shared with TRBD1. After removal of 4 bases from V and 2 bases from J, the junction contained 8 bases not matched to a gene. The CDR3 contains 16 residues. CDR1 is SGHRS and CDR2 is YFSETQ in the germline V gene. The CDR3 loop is CASSPPDRGTYNEQFF. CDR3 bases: TGCGCCAGCAGCCCCCCCGACAGGGGAACCTACAATGAGCAGTTCTTC.

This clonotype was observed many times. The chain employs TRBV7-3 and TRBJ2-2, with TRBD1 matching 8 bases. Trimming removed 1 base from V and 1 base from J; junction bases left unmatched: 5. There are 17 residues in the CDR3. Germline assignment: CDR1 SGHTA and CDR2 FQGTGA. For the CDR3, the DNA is TGTGCCAGCAGCTTAAAGTTCGGGACAGGGAACACCGGGGAGCTGTTTTTT. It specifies CASSLKFGTGNTGELFF.

CDR3 sequence: CASSDYLGGNTGELFF. CDR3 in DNA: TGTGCCAGCAGCGATTATTTAGGGGGGAACACCGGGGAGCTGTTTTTT. The J gene is TRBJ2-2, the V gene TRBV3-1; possible D gene TRBD1, 6 bases. Germline V gene lookup returns CDR1 LGHDT and CDR2 YNNKEL (reference sequence). Trimming cost V 5 bases and J 1 base, with 14 bases left between them. The CDR3 loop spans 16 amino acids.

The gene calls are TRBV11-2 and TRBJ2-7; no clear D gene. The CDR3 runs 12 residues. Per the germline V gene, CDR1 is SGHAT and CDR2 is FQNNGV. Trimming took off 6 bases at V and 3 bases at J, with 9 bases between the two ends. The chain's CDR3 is CASSSRLYEQYF. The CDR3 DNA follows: TGTGCCAGCAGTTCACGGCTCTACGAGCAGTACTTC.

The CDR3 region is CSVETSGNQPYNEQFF. The CDR3 DNA reads as TGCAGCGTGGAAACTAGCGGGAATCAGCCCTACAATGAGCAGTTCTTC. The gene calls are TRBV29-1 and TRBJ2-1; 10 bases map to TRBD2. The germline V gene has CDR1 SQVTM and CDR2 ANQGSEA. J gave up 2 bases and V 6 bases, and 10 bases lay outside the gene matches. The CDR3 spans 16 residues.